The T cell receptor beta chain under discussion was sequenced for a study of blood T cell repertoires in COVID-19. The wider study: Acute-phase and convalescent COVID-19 samples originated in the United States, Italy and Spain.

TCRdb's table, derived via immunoSEQ multiplex PCR, lists solely in-frame clones and lacks some. Here the sample spans 360,000 or so clones, nearly 90% being singletons. Material: PBMCs or T cells enriched from blood (not recorded which). This receptor was taken from a woman aged 25 to 39 who had recovered from COVID-19.

The CDR3 region is CASSVAGTGDYEQYF. Written as DNA, the CDR3 is TGTGCCAGCAGCGTAGCCGGGACAGGAGATTACGAGCAGTACTTC. V is TRBV9 and J is TRBJ2-7, with TRBD1 matching over 8 bases. The V gene end was trimmed by 0 bases and the J gene end by 4 bases; junction bases not matched to a gene: 6. Germline-derived CDR1 and CDR2 are SGDLS and YYNGEE. The CDR3 runs 15 residues.